This T cell receptor (beta chain) was documented in a study of cytomegalovirus exposure and HLA in healthy donors. Regarding the study as a whole: Cytomegalovirus-associated status was assigned to some 180 TCR beta chains. A cluster of highly shared sequence variants was likely a sequencing artifact. In a later analysis, more than 15,000 TCR beta sequences were associated with HLA alleles at 0.05 false discovery rate.

The table lists this clone with a few counts. Its cognate antigen is unknown. Trimming removed 1 base from V and 3 bases from J, with 15 bases in between. This CDR3 has 15 amino acids. The germline V gene has CDR1 SQVTM and CDR2 ANQGSEA. Amplification used 60 Vbeta primers and 13 Jbeta primers. Sequenced by immunoSEQ multiplex PCR; TCRdb stores in-frame clones only, minus some. The table records around 150,000 clones, approximately 77% of them present only once. Donors were ostensibly healthy at sampling, although undocumented immune exposures were probable. The receptor was isolated from a male donor in good health and CMV-seropositive. The sequenced sample was PBMCs. V and J are TRBV29-1 and TRBJ1-1; D is undetermined. CDR3 nucleotide sequence: TGCAGCGTTGAAGGGCCGCGGGATTGGGACACTGAAGCTTTCTTT. It translates to CSVEGPRDWDTEAFF.